This TCR beta chain emerged from a study of blood T cells in healthy people across ages. In regard to this clonotype: What it binds is unknown.

A sample-barcoded 5' primer and a J-beta primer mix were used in a second PCR of about 7 to 12 cycles. MiXCR was run by TCRdb on the 5' RACE reads, yielding one entry per CDR3 protein. The table has 650,000 to 1,000,000 distinct CDR3 sequences, about half seen once. Overall study results and limits: Shifts in expanded clonotypes may have been confounded by donor CMV status, which was unknown. Long-lived and aged donors differed, with more naive CD4+ cells and higher diversity in the long-lived.

J gave up 5 bases and V 4 bases, and 5 bases lay outside the gene matches. From germline, CDR1 is LGHDT and CDR2 YNNKEL (reference sequence). This CDR3 is built from 15 residues. The sequenced sample was blood. The TCR was taken from a man older than 75 in good health. V usage is TRBV3-1 and J usage is TRBJ2-5; 12 positions agree with TRBD1. CDR3 amino acids: CASSRDRGREETQYF. Here the CDR3 DNA reads TGTGCCAGCAGCCGGGACAGGGGGCGCGAGGAGACCCAGTACTTC.